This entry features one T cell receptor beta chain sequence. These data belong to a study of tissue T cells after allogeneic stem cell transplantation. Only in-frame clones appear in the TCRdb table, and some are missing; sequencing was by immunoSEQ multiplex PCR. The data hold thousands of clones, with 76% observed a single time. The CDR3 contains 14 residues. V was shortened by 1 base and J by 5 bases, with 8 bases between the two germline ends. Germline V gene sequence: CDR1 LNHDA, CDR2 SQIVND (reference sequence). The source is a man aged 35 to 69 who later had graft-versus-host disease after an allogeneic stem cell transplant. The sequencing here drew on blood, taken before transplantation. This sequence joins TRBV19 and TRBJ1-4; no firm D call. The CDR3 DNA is TGTGCCAGTAGTATAGCTCAGGAAAATGAAAAACTGTTTTTT. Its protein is CASSIAQENEKLFF.